These T cell receptor beta chains were read from a single sample in a study of CD8+CD57+ T cells in acquired aplastic anemia. One entry per CDR3 protein, called by TCRdb with MiXCR from the reads. The repertoire holds roughly 200,000 distinct CDR3 sequences, with about 59% as singletons. The source material was sorted CD4+, CD8+, or CD8+CD57+ T cells (not recorded which) from PBMCs. The receptors here all came from a human donor in good health. CDR3s include the opening cysteine and the closing phenylalanine or tryptophan. A D gene is named only where the DNA matches it firmly. The size field is filled for only some rows; it gives once, few, many or a size class.

J,size,V,D,CDR3,DNA
TRBJ1-2,.,TRBV10-3,.,CAISTGTFYGYTF,TGTGCCATCAGTACCGGGACATTTTATGGCTACACCTTC
TRBJ1-3,.,TRBV12-3/TRBV12-4,TRBD1,CASSILTGGANTIYF,TGTGCCAGCAGCATTCTTACAGGGGGGGCAAACACCATATATTTT
TRBJ2-7,.,TRBV29-1,.,CSVEDRGTGNYEQYF,TGCAGCGTTGAAGATCGCGGTACAGGGAATTACGAGCAGTACTTC
TRBJ1-5,.,TRBV24-1,TRBD1,CATSDRTGNQPQHF,TGTGCCACCAGTGATAGGACAGGTAATCAGCCCCAGCATTTT
TRBJ1-4,once,TRBV6-1,.,CASSDYEGGKLFF,TGTGCCAGCAGTGATTACGAGGGGGGGAAACTGTTTTTT
TRBJ2-7,many,TRBV7-2,.,CASSLAGRDIDSYEQYF,TGTGCCAGCAGCTTAGCAGGTCGGGACATAGACTCCTACGAGCAGTACTTC
TRBJ1-5,few,TRBV27,TRBD1,CASSTHRGLGQPQHF,TGTGCCAGCAGTACCCACAGGGGGCTTGGCCAGCCCCAGCATTTT
TRBJ1-4,many,TRBV15,TRBD1,CATSGQGVLSTNEKLFF,TGTGCCACCAGCGGACAGGGCGTACTTTCAACTAATGAAAAACTGTTTTTT
TRBJ2-7,.,TRBV7-9,.,CASSQDLRYEQYF,TGCGCCAGCAGCCAAGATCTTAGGTACGAGCAGTACTTC
TRBJ1-6,.,TRBV2,.,CASSEPKGGSPLHF,TGTGCCAGCAGTGAGCCCAAGGGTGGCTCACCCCTCCACTTT
TRBJ1-6,.,TRBV10-3,TRBD1,CAISDPRGNNSPLHF,TGTGCCATCAGTGACCCCAGGGGGAACAATTCACCCCTCCACTTT
TRBJ2-2,.,TRBV7-3,.,CASSRGQNTGELFF,TGTGCCAGCAGTCGGGGACAGAACACCGGGGAGCTGTTTTTT
TRBJ2-3,.,TRBV2,.,CASSESTVGDTQYF,TGTGCCAGCAGTGAAAGTACTGTCGGCGATACGCAGTATTTT
TRBJ2-2,.,TRBV2,.,CASEDGVNTGELFF,TGTGCCAGCGAGGACGGGGTGAACACCGGGGAGCTGTTTTTT
TRBJ2-5,few,TRBV20-1,TRBD2,CSAPGGPGETQYF,TGCAGTGCCCCGGGGGGGCCTGGGGAGACCCAGTACTTC
TRBJ2-1,many,TRBV7-6,TRBD1,CASSQQGALYNEQFF,TGTGCCAGCAGCCAACAGGGGGCCCTGTACAATGAGCAGTTCTTC
TRBJ1-2,once,TRBV20-1,TRBD1,CSARDGTEYGYTF,TGCAGTGCTAGAGATGGGACAGAGTATGGCTACACCTTC
TRBJ1-1,.,TRBV4-3,.,CASSRNKGLADNEAFF,TGCGCCAGCAGCCGAAATAAGGGACTAGCGGACAATGAAGCTTTCTTT
TRBJ2-1,.,TRBV19,.,CASSMSGGYEQFF,TGTGCCAGTAGTATGTCAGGGGGGTACGAGCAGTTCTTC
TRBJ2-7,.,TRBV5-1,TRBD1,CASSLEAGGDEQYF,TGCGCCAGCAGCTTGGAAGCAGGGGGCGACGAGCAGTACTTC
TRBJ2-1,.,TRBV7-9,TRBD2,CASRSGRESYNEQFF,TGTGCCAGCAGGAGCGGGAGAGAATCCTACAATGAGCAGTTCTTC
TRBJ2-3,.,TRBV7-3,TRBD2,CASSNDPGLAGTDTQYF,TGTGCCAGCAGCAACGACCCGGGACTAGCGGGCACAGATACGCAGTATTTT
TRBJ2-1,few,TRBV24-1,.,CATSDFGDEQFF,TGTGCCACCAGTGATTTTGGGGATGAGCAGTTCTTC
TRBJ2-6,few,TRBV7-8,.,CASSLRTVSGANVLTF,TGTGCCAGCAGCTTACGGACAGTTTCTGGGGCCAACGTCCTGACTTTC
TRBJ2-7,.,TRBV7-7,TRBD2,CASSLSGGNEQYF,TGTGCCAGCAGCTTAAGCGGGGGAAACGAGCAGTACTTC
TRBJ2-2,once,TRBV2,.,CASLPGLTNTGGLFF,TGTGCCAGCCTGCCAGGGCTAACGAACACCGGGGGGCTGTTTTTT
TRBJ1-1,.,TRBV7-9,.,CASSLETAEAFF,TGTGCCAGCAGCTTAGAGACGGCAGAAGCTTTCTTT
TRBJ1-5,many,TRBV12-3/TRBV12-4,TRBD1,CASSLSGRGPFQPQHF,TGTGCCAGCAGTTTATCCGGCAGGGGGCCTTTTCAGCCCCAGCATTTT
TRBJ1-1,.,TRBV19,.,CASSISSSYTEALF,TGTGCCAGTAGTATAAGTTCGTCATACACTGAAGCTTTATTT
TRBJ2-7,.,TRBV7-2,.,CASSQEGGREQYF,TGTGCCAGCAGCCAGGAAGGGGGGCGGGAGCAGTACTTC
TRBJ2-5,.,TRBV7-3,TRBD1,CASSPTDRNYGTQYF,TGTGCCAGCAGCCCCACGGACAGGAACTACGGGACCCAGTACTTC
TRBJ1-1,many,TRBV24-1,.,CATRGENTEAFF,TGTGCCACCAGGGGGGAGAACACTGAAGCTTTCTTT
TRBJ2-6,many,TRBV6-4,TRBD1,CASSPGTGGSGANVLTF,TGTGCCAGCAGCCCCGGGACAGGGGGCTCTGGGGCCAACGTCCTGACTTTC
TRBJ2-1,.,TRBV10-3,TRBD2,CASSYPGAGGPYNEQFF,TGTGCCAGCAGTTACCCAGGAGCGGGAGGGCCATACAATGAGCAGTTCTTC
TRBJ2-1,many,TRBV24-1,TRBD2,CATRGGGLAHEQFF,TGTGCCACCAGGGGAGGGGGACTAGCTCATGAGCAGTTCTTC
TRBJ1-1,.,TRBV7-3,.,CASSLTWGLNTEAFF,TGTGCCAGCAGCTTAACTTGGGGGCTGAACACTGAAGCTTTCTTT
TRBJ2-7,.,TRBV7-9,.,CASSFVTRLEQYF,TGCGCCAGCAGCTTTGTGACTAGATTAGAGCAGTACTTC
TRBJ2-2,.,TRBV5-1,.,CASSGGRPFSGELFF,TGCGCCAGCAGCGGCGGACGGCCGTTCAGCGGGGAGCTGTTTTTT